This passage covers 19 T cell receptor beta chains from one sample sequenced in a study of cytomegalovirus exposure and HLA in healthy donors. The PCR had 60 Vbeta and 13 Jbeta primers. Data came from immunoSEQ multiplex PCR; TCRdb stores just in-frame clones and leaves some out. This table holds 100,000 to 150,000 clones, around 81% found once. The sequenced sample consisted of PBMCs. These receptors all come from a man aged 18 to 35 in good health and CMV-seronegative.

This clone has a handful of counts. CDR3 bases: TGTGCCAGCAGCGTAGGGACAGCTGAAAAACTGTTTTTT. Its translation: CASSVGTAEKLFF. V gene TRBV9 combines with J gene TRBJ1-4; D is perhaps TRBD1 (6 bases). Trimming took off 0 bases at V and 7 bases at J, with 7 bases between the two ends. Per germline, CDR1 SGDLS and CDR2 YYNGEE. CDR3 length: 13 residues.

The CDR3: CASSPGGVGNTEAFF. CDR3 nucleotides: TGTGCCAGCAGTCCCGGGGGGGTAGGGAACACTGAAGCTTTCTTT. J is TRBJ1-1 and V is TRBV28, with a tentative D call TRBD1 (5 bases). The germline V gene encodes CDR1 MDHEN and CDR2 SYDVKM. This CDR3 has 15 amino acids. Deletions cut 5 bases from V and 1 base from J, with 14 bases between.

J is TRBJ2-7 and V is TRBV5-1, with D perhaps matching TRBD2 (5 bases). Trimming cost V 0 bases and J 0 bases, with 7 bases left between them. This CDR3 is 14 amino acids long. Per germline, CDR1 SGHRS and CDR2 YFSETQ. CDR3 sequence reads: CASSLDGSSYEQYF. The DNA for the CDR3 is TGCGCCAGCAGCTTGGATGGGAGCTCCTACGAGCAGTACTTC.

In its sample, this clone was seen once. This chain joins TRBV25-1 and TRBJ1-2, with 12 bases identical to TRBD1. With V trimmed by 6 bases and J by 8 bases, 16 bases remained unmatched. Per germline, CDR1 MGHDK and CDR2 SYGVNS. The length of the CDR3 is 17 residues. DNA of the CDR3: TGTGCCAGCAGAATACCGGGACAGGGGGCGCGGGGAGGAGGCTACACCTTC. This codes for CASRIPGQGARGGGYTF.

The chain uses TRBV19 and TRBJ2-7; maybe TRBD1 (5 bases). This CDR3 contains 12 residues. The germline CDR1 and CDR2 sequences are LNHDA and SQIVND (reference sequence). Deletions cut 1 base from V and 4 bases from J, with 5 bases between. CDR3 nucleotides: TGTGCCAGTAGTATAGCAGGGTACGAGCAGTACTTC. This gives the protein CASSIAGYEQYF.

CDR3 in amino acids: CASSSVTPQGNYGYTF. CDR3 DNA sequence: TGCGCCAGCAGCTCTGTGACCCCACAGGGAAACTATGGCTACACCTTC. The rearrangement links TRBV5-1 to TRBJ1-2; D is perhaps TRBD1 (6 bases). CDR1 is SGHRS, CDR2 YFSETQ, per germline. V dropped 3 bases and J dropped 2 bases, with 17 bases sitting between them. The CDR3 has 16 amino acids.

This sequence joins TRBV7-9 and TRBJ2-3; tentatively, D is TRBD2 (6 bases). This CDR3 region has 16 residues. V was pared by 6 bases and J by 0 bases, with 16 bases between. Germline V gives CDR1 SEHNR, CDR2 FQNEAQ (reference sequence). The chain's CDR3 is CASRQTRGVSTDTQYF. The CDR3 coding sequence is TGTGCCAGCAGGCAGACTAGAGGGGTTAGCACAGATACGCAGTATTTT.

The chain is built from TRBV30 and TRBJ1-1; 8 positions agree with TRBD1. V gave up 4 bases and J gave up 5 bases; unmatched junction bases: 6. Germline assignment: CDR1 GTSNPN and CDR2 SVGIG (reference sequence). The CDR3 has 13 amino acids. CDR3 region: CAWTLQGGTEAFF. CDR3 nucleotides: TGTGCCTGGACTCTACAGGGGGGAACTGAAGCTTTCTTT.

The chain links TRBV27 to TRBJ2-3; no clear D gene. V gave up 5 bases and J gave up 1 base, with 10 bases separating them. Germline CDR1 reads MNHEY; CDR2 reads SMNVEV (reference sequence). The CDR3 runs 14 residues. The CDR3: CASSIQTRTDTQYF. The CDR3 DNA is TGTGCCAGCAGTATACAGACGCGCACAGATACGCAGTATTTT.

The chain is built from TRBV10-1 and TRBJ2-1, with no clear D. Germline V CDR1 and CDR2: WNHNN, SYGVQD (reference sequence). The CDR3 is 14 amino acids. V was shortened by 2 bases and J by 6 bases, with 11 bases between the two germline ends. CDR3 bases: TGCGCCAGCAGTGAGATGGTCGGTGCCAATGAGCAGTTCTTC. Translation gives CASSEMVGANEQFF.

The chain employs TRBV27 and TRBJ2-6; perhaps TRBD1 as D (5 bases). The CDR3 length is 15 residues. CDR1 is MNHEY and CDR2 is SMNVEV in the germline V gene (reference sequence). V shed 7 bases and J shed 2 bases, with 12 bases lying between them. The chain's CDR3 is CASTGAPPGANVLTF. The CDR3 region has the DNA TGTGCCAGCACTGGGGCACCGCCTGGGGCCAACGTCCTGACTTTC.

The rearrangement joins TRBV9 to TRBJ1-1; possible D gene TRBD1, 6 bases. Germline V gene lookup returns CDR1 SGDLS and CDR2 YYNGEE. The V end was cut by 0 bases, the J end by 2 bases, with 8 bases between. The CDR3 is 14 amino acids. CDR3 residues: CASSVEGDNTEAFF. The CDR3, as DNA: TGTGCCAGCAGCGTAGAGGGGGATAACACTGAAGCTTTCTTT.

CDR3 residues: CASSGTGGGDTQYF. CDR3 DNA sequence: TGTGCCAGCAGCGGTACCGGGGGTGGCGATACGCAGTATTTT. The chain uses TRBV7-9 and TRBJ2-3; possibly TRBD2 for D (6 bases). CDR3 size: 14 residues. Germline-derived CDR1 and CDR2 are SEHNR and FQNEAQ (reference sequence). V was cut by 5 bases and J by 6 bases, with 15 bases left in between.

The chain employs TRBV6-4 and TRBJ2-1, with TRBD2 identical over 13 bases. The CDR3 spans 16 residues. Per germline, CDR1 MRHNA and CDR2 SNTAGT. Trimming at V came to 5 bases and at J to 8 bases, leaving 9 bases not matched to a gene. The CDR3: CASSLTSGGALHEQFF. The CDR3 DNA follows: TGTGCCAGCAGTCTTACTAGCGGGGGGGCTTTACATGAGCAGTTCTTC.

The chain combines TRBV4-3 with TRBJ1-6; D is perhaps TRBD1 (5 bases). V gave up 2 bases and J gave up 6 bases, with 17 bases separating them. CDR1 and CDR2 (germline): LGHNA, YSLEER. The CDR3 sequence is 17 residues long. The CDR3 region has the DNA TGCGCCAGCAGCCAAAATTTACAGGCGAACCTTAATTCACCCCTCCACTTT. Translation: CASSQNLQANLNSPLHF.

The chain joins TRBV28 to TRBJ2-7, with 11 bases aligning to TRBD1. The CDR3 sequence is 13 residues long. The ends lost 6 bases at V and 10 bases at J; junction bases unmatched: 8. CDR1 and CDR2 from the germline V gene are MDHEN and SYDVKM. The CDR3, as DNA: TGTGCCAGCAGGACCGGGACAGGGGGTGTTCAGTACTTC. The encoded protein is CASRTGTGGVQYF. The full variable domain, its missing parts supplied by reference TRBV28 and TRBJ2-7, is DVKVTQSSRYLVKRTGEKVFLECVQDMDHENMFWYRQDPGLGLRLIYFSYDVKMKEKGDIPEGYSVSREKKERFSLILESASTNQTSMYLCASRTGTGGVQYFGPGTRLTVT.

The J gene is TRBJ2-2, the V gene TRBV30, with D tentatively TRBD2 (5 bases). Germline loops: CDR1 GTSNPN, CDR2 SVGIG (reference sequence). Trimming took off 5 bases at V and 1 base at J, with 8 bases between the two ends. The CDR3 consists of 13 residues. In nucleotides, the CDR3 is TGTGCCTGGGGACTCATGAACACCGGGGAGCTGTTTTTT. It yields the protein CAWGLMNTGELFF.

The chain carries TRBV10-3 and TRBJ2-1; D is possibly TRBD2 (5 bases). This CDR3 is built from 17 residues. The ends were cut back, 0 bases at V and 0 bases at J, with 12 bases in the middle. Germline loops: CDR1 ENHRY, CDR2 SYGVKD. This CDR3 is CAISESMGAASYNEQFF. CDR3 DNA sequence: TGTGCCATCAGTGAGTCGATGGGAGCGGCCTCCTACAATGAGCAGTTCTTC.

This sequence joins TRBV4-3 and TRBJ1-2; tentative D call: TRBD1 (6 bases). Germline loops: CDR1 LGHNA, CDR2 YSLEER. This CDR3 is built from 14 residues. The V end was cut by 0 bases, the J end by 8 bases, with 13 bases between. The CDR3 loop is CASSQDSQGRGYTF. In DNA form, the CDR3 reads TGCGCCAGCAGCCAAGATTCCCAGGGGCGCGGCTACACCTTC.